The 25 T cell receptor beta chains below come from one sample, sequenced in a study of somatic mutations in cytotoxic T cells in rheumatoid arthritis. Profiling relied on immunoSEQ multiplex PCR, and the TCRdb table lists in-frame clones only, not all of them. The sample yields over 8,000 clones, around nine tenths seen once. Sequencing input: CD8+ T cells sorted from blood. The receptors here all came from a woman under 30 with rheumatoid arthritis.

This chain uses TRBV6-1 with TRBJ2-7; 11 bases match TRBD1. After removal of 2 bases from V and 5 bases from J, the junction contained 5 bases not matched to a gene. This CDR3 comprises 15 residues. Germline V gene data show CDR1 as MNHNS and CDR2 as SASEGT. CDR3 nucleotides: TGTGCCAGCAGTGAATGGGGGACAGGGGGGGACGAGCAGTACTTC. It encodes CASSEWGTGGDEQYF.

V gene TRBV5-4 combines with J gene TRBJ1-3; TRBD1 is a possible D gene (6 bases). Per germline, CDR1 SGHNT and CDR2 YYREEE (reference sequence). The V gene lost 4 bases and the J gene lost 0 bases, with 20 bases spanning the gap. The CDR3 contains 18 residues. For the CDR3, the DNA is TGTGCCAGCAGCCATTGGGGGGGGACAAGGCTCTCTGGAAACACCATATATTTT. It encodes CASSHWGGTRLSGNTIYF.

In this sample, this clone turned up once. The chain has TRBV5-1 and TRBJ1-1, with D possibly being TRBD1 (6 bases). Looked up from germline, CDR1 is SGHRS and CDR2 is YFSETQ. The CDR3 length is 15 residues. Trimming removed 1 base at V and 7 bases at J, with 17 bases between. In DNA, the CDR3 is TGCGCCAGCAGCTTGTATCGGGGGGCGAGGATTGAAGCTTTCTTT. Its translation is CASSLYRGARIEAFF. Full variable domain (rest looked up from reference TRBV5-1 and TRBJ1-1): KAGVTQTPRYLIKTRGQQVTLSCSPISGHRSVSWYQQTPGQGLQFLFEYFSETQRNKGNFPGRFSGRQFSNSRSEMNVSTLELGDSALYLCASSLYRGARIEAFFGQGTRLTVV.

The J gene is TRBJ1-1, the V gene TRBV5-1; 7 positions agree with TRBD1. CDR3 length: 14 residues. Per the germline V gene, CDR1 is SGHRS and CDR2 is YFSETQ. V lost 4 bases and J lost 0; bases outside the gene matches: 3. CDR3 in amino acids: CASSRQGLNTEAFF. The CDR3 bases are TGCGCCAGCAGCCGACAGGGATTGAACACTGAAGCTTTCTTT.

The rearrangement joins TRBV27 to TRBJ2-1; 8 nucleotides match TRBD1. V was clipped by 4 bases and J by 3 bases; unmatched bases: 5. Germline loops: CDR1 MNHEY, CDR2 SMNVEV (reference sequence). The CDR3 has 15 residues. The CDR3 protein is CASSSPGQVYNEQFF. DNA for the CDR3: TGTGCCAGCAGTTCTCCGGGACAGGTCTACAATGAGCAGTTCTTC.

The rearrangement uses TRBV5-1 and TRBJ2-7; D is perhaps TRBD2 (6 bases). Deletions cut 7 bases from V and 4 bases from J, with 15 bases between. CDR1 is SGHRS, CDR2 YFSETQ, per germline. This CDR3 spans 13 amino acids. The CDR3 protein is CASSIGEEYEQYF. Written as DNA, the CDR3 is TGCGCCAGCTCGATCGGGGAGGAGTACGAGCAGTACTTC.

The CDR3 protein is CASSDSQGATDTQYF. CDR3 bases: TGTGCCAGCAGTGACTCACAGGGGGCCACAGATACGCAGTATTTT. This sequence joins TRBV6-4 and TRBJ2-3, with TRBD1 identical over 9 bases. V gave up 0 bases and J gave up 2 bases; unmatched junction bases: 0. The CDR3 covers 15 residues. Germline V CDR1 and CDR2: MRHNA, SNTAGT.

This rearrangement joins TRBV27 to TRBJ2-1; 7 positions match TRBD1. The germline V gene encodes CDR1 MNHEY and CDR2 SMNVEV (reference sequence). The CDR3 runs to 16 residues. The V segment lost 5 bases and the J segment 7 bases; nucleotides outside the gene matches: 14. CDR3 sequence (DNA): TGTGCCAGCAGTACCATACTACGGACAGGTTTGAATGAGCAGTTCTTC. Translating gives CASSTILRTGLNEQFF.

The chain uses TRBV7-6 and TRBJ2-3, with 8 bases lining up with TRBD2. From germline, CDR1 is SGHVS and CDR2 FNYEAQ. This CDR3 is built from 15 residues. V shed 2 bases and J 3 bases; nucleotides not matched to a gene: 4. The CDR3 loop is CASSLRTSLTDTQYF. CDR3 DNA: TGTGCCAGCAGCTTACGGACTAGCTTAACAGATACGCAGTATTTT.

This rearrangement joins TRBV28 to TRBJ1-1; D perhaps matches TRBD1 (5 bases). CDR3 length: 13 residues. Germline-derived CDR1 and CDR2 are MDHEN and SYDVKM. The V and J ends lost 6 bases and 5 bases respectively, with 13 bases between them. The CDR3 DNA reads TGTGCCAGCAGCCCGGGACTCGGGACTGAAGCTTTCTTT. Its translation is CASSPGLGTEAFF.

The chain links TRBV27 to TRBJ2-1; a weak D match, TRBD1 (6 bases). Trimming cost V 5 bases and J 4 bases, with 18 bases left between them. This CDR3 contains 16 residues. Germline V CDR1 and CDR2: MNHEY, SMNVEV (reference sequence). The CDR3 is CASSVSFPGQYNEQFF. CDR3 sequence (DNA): TGTGCCAGCAGTGTCTCCTTTCCTGGACAGTACAATGAGCAGTTCTTC.

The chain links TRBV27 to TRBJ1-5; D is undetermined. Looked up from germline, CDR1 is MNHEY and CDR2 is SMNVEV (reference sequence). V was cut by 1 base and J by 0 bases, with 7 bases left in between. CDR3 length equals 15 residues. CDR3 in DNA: TGTGCCAGCAGTTTATTTGGCGGTAGCAATCAGCCCCAGCATTTT. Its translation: CASSLFGGSNQPQHF.

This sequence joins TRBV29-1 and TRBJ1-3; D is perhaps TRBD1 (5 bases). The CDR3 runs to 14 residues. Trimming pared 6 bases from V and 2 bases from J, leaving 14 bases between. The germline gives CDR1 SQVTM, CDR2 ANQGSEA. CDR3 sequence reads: CSVGGGDPGNTIYF. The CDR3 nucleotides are TGCAGCGTCGGCGGGGGAGACCCTGGAAACACCATATATTTT. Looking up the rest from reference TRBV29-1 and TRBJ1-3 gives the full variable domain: SAVISQKPSRDICQRGTSLTIQCQVDSQVTMMFWYRQQPGQSLTLIATANQGSEATYESGFVIDKFPISRPNLTFSTLTVSNMSPEDSSIYLCSVGGGDPGNTIYFGEGSWLTVV.

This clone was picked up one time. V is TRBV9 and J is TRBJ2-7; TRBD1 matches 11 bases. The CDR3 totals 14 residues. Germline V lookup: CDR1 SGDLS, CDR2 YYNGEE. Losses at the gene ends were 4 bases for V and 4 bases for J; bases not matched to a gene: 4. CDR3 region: CASSPGQGAYEQYF. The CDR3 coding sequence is TGTGCCAGCAGCCCCGGACAGGGGGCGTACGAGCAGTACTTC.

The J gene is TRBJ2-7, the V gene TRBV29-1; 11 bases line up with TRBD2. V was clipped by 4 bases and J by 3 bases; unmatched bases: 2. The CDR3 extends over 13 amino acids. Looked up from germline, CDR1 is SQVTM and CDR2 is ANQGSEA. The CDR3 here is CSVGGTSGYEQYF. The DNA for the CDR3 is TGCAGCGTTGGAGGGACTAGCGGCTACGAGCAGTACTTC.

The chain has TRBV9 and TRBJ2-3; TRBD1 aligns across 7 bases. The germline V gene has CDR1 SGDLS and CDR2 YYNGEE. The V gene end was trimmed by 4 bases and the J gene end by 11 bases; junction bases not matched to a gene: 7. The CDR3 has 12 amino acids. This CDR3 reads CASSSTGQRQYF. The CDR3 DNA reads TGTGCCAGCAGCTCCACGGGACAGCGGCAGTATTTT. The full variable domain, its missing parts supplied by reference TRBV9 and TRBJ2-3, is DSGVTQTPKHLITATGQRVTLRCSPRSGDLSVYWYQQSLDQGLQFLIQYYNGEERAKGNILERFSAQQFPDLHSELNLSSLELGDSALYFCASSSTGQRQYFGPGTRLTVL.

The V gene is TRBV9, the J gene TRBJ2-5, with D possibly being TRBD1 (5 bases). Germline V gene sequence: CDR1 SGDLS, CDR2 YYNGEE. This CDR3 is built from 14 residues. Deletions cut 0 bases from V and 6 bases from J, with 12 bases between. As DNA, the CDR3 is TGTGCCAGCAGCGTAGGAGCAGGGTTGCAGACCCAGTACTTC. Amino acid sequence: CASSVGAGLQTQYF.

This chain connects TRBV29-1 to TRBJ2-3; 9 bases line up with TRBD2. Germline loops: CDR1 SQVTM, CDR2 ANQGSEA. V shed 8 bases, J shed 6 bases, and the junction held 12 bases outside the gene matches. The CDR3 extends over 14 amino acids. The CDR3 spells CSILAGEVVDTQYF. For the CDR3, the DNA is TGCAGCATTTTAGCGGGAGAGGTCGTGGATACGCAGTATTTT.

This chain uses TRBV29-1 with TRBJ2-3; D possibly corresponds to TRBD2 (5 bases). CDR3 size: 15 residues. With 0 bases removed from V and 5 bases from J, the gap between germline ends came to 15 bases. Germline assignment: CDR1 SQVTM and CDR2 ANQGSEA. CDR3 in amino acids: CSVEDRGHLGDTQYF. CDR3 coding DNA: TGCAGCGTTGAAGATCGAGGGCACCTAGGAGATACGCAGTATTTT.

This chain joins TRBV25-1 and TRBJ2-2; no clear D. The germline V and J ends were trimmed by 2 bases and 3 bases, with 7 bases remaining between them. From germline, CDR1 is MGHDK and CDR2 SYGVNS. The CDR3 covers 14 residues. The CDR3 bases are TGTGCCAGCAGTGAACTATATGACACCGGGGAGCTGTTTTTT. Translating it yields CASSELYDTGELFF.

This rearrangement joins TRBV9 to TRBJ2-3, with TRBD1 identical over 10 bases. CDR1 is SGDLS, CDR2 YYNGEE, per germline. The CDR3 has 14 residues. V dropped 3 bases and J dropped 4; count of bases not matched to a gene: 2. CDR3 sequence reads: CASSDGQGADTQYF. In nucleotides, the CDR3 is TGTGCCAGCAGCGATGGACAGGGGGCAGATACGCAGTATTTT.

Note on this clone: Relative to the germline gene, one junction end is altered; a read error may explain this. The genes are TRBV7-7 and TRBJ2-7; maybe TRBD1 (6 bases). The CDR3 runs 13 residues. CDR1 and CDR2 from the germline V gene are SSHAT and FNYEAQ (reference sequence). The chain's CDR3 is CASSPAQGWEQYF. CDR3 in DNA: TGTGCTAGCAGCCCAGCGCAGGGGTGGGAGCAGTACTTC. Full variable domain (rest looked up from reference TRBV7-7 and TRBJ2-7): GAGVSQSPRYKVTKRGQDVTLRCDPISSHATLYWYQQALGQGPEFLTYFNYEAQPDKSGLPSDRFSAERPEGSISTLTIQRTEQRDSAMYRCASSPAQGWEQYFGPGTRLTVT.

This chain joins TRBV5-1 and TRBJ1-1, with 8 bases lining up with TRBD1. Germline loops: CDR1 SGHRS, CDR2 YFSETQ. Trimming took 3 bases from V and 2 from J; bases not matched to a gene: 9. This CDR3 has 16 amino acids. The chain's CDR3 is CASSSPKTGANTEAFF. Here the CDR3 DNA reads TGCGCCAGCAGCTCCCCCAAGACAGGGGCTAACACTGAAGCTTTCTTT.

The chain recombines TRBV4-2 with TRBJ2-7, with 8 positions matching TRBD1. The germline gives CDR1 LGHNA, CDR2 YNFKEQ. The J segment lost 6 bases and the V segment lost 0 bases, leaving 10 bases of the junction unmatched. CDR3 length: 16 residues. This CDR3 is CASSQDIGRGLGEQYF. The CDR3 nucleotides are TGTGCCAGCAGCCAAGATATTGGCAGGGGGCTCGGCGAGCAGTACTTC.

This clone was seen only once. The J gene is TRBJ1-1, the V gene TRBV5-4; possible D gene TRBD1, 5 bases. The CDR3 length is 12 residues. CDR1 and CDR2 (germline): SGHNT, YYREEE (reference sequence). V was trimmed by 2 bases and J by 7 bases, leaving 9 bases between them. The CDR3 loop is CASSFGTLEAFF. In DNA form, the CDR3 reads TGTGCCAGCAGCTTTGGGACTCTTGAAGCTTTCTTT.